Below, 30 T cell receptor beta chains from the same sample are listed, as sequenced in a study of blood T cell repertoires in COVID-19. Produced via immunoSEQ multiplex PCR; TCRdb's table is partial and in-frame only. The sample lists some 250,000 clones, about 86% seen once, with around 3.2% in the top ten. Input material: peripheral blood. The receptors derive from a woman aged 55-69 years with active or convalescent COVID-19.

The chain has TRBV6-1 and TRBJ2-7; unclear D gene. Between the trimmed V and J ends, which lost 2 bases and 5 bases, there was a span of 16 bases. Germline assignment: CDR1 MNHNS and CDR2 SASEGT. The CDR3 extends over 15 amino acids. CDR3 in DNA: TGTGCCAGCAGTGAACCACCCCCCTGGCTCGACGAGCAGTACTTC. It yields the protein CASSEPPPWLDEQYF.

The chain uses TRBV11-2 and TRBJ1-1; tentative D call: TRBD1 (5 bases). Germline V lookup: CDR1 SGHAT, CDR2 FQNNGV. The CDR3 consists of 13 residues. V lost 3 bases and J 4 bases, leaving 9 bases between the germline ends. Here the CDR3 DNA reads TGTGCCAGCAGCTTGGGCCAGGGCACTGAAGCTTTCTTT. It codes for CASSLGQGTEAFF.

This clone was observed a single time. This chain connects TRBV25-1 to TRBJ1-2; the D gene is possibly TRBD1 (5 bases). Germline V gene sequence: CDR1 MGHDK, CDR2 SYGVNS. V lost 6 bases, J lost 5 bases, and 19 bases lay in between. The CDR3 is 15 residues long. DNA for the CDR3: TGTGCCAGCAGCCCCGGGACCGCGGGGGGTTATGGCTACACCTTC. Its translation: CASSPGTAGGYGYTF.

The chain recombines TRBV30 with TRBJ1-2; 10 positions agree with TRBD1. The CDR3 spans 16 residues. CDR1 is GTSNPN, CDR2 SVGIG, per germline (reference sequence). V lost 4 bases to trimming and J lost 8 bases; unmatched junction nucleotides: 16. CDR3 in amino acids: CAWNLGVGTGVLGYTF. CDR3 sequence (DNA): TGTGCCTGGAACCTCGGGGTAGGGACAGGGGTATTGGGCTACACCTTC.

This sequence joins TRBV2 and TRBJ2-2; 10 bases line up with TRBD2. CDR3 length: 15 residues. Germline CDR1 SNHLY, CDR2 FYNNEI. The V segment lost 6 bases and the J segment 4 bases; nucleotides outside the gene matches: 5. The CDR3 DNA reads as TGTGCCAGCAGCCTAGCGGGGGCCGCCACCGGGGAGCTGTTTTTT. It translates to CASSLAGAATGELFF.

V gene TRBV3-1 (or the pseudogene TRBV3-2) combines with J gene TRBJ1-4; 7 positions match TRBD1. J lost 6 bases, V lost 5 bases, and 9 bases had no gene match. The CDR3 has 15 amino acids. Germline values: CDR1 LGHDT, CDR2 YNNKEL (reference sequence). CDR3 residues: CASSVYRGKDEKLFF. Written as DNA, the CDR3 is TGTGCCAGCAGCGTCTACAGGGGTAAGGATGAAAAACTGTTTTTT.

The J gene is TRBJ1-2, the V gene TRBV5-5; the match to TRBD1 covers 7 bases. In germline, CDR1 is SGHKS, CDR2 YYEKEE (reference sequence). There are 14 residues in the CDR3. V lost 0 bases, J lost 5 bases, and 4 bases stayed unmatched. DNA of the CDR3: TGTGCCAGCAGCTTGGATACAGGGGTATATGGCTACACCTTC. Its translation is CASSLDTGVYGYTF.

The V call is TRBV7-9, the J call TRBJ1-5; D is unclear. The V gene's germline CDR1 is SEHNR and CDR2 FQNEAQ (reference sequence). The V and J ends lost 1 base and 6 bases respectively, with 10 bases between them. The CDR3 is 14 residues long. CDR3 region: CASSLDSEVQPQHF. Written as DNA, the CDR3 is TGTGCCAGCAGCTTAGATAGTGAGGTTCAGCCCCAGCATTTT.

J is TRBJ2-3 and V is TRBV11-3; 13 bases line up with TRBD2. Germline V gives CDR1 SGHNT, CDR2 YENEEA. This CDR3 region has 16 residues. The trim removed 5 bases at V and 3 bases at J, leaving 5 bases unmatched. CDR3 bases: TGTGCCAGCAGCCCGGAGACTAGCGGGAGGACAGATACGCAGTATTTT. Translated, it gives CASSPETSGRTDTQYF. The variable domain in full, completed from reference TRBV11-3 and TRBJ2-3, reads EAGVVQSPRYKIIEKKQPVAFWCNPISGHNTLYWYLQNLGQGPELLIRYENEEAVDDSQLPKDRFSAERLKGVDSTLKIQPAELGDSAVYLCASSPETSGRTDTQYFGPGTRLTVL.

V is TRBV3-1 (or the pseudogene TRBV3-2) and J is TRBJ1-1; 7 nucleotides match TRBD1. This CDR3 contains 15 residues. The ends lost 2 bases at V and 11 bases at J; junction bases unmatched: 14. The V gene's germline CDR1 is LGHDT and CDR2 YNNKEL (reference sequence). CDR3 sequence (DNA): TGTGCCAGCAGCCAATCCACGCTAACAGGGGAAGGGGCTTTCTTT. Protein: CASSQSTLTGEGAFF.

Worth noting for this clone: The same CDR3 is also encoded by other DNA sequences in this sample. The rearrangement links TRBV5-1 to TRBJ1-2; weak D call: TRBD1 (6 bases). There are 13 residues in the CDR3. The germline CDR1 and CDR2 sequences are SGHRS and YFSETQ. V lost 0 bases and J 3 bases, leaving 6 bases between the germline ends. The CDR3 region has the DNA TGCGCCAGCAGCTTGGAGGGGGACTATGGCTACACCTTC. This codes for CASSLEGDYGYTF. The full variable domain, with the rest looked up from reference TRBV5-1 and TRBJ1-2, is KAGVTQTPRYLIKTRGQQVTLSCSPISGHRSVSWYQQTPGQGLQFLFEYFSETQRNKGNFPGRFSGRQFSNSRSEMNVSTLELGDSALYLCASSLEGDYGYTFGSGTRLTVV.

This clone turned up a few times. The rearrangement links TRBV5-1 to TRBJ1-1; D not resolved. The V gene's germline CDR1 is SGHRS and CDR2 YFSETQ. Trimming removed 5 bases from V and 7 bases from J, with 12 bases in between. The length of the CDR3 is 12 residues. CDR3 region: CASRRDDGEAFF. DNA of the CDR3: TGCGCCAGCAGGAGGGATGACGGTGAAGCTTTCTTT.

This clone was seen only a few times. The chain joins TRBV18 to TRBJ2-7; 11 nucleotides match TRBD2. CDR3 length: 14 residues. V was clipped by 1 base and J by 5 bases; unmatched bases: 1. Germline CDR1 KGHSH, CDR2 LQKENI. CDR3 region: CASSPQLAGDEQYF. CDR3 DNA: TGTGCCAGCTCACCACAACTAGCGGGGGACGAGCAGTACTTC.

The chain's CDR3 is CASSLWGGMNTEAFF. In nucleotides, the CDR3 is TGTGCCAGCAGCTTATGGGGCGGAATGAACACTGAAGCTTTCTTT. The rearrangement links TRBV7-3 to TRBJ1-1; maybe TRBD1 (5 bases). This CDR3 comprises 15 residues. Per the germline V gene, CDR1 is SGHTA and CDR2 is FQGTGA. V lost 2 bases, J lost 0 bases, and 10 bases lay in between.

This clone was detected many times. This chain uses TRBV7-2 with TRBJ1-6; unclear D gene. The germline V gene encodes CDR1 SGHTA and CDR2 FQGNSA. V lost 1 base, J lost 14 bases, and 12 bases lay in between. CDR3 size: 13 residues. The DNA for the CDR3 is TGTGCCAGCAGCTTAGGTTATTTCTTCTCCCTCCACTTT. Translating gives CASSLGYFFSLHF.

This chain's CDR3 is CASSLNAGTEAFF. The CDR3 DNA follows: TGTGCCAGCAGCTTAAATGCCGGGACTGAAGCTTTCTTT. The chain couples TRBV7-3 to TRBJ1-1; D gene ambiguous. Germline lookup yields CDR1 SGHTA and CDR2 FQGTGA. The CDR3 spans 13 residues. V was cut by 1 base and J by 5 bases, with 8 bases left in between. The variable domain in full, completed from reference TRBV7-3 and TRBJ1-1, reads GAGVSQTPSNKVTEKGKYVELRCDPISGHTALYWYRQSLGQGPEFLIYFQGTGAADDSGLPNDRFFAVRPEGSVSTLKIQRTERGDSAVYLCASSLNAGTEAFFGQGTRLTVV.

This CDR3 reads CASSLSGFAYNEQFF. The CDR3 bases are TGTGCCAGCAGCTTATCCGGGTTCGCCTACAATGAGCAGTTCTTC. The V gene is TRBV7-8, the J gene TRBJ2-1; D not certain. The germline V and J ends were trimmed by 2 bases and 2 bases, with 10 bases remaining between them. The CDR3 runs to 15 residues. Germline lookup yields CDR1 SGHVS and CDR2 FQNEAQ.

In regard to this clone: The same CDR3 is also encoded by other DNA sequences in this sample. The V gene is TRBV5-4, the J gene TRBJ1-2, with a weak D call TRBD1 (6 bases). Trimming took 4 bases from V and 4 from J, leaving 14 bases between them. The CDR3 consists of 14 residues. Germline CDR1 and CDR2: SGHNT and YYREEE (reference sequence). CDR3 residues: CASSPTGSGYGYTF. CDR3 bases: TGTGCCAGCAGCCCAACAGGGTCCGGCTATGGCTACACCTTC.

The CDR3 here is CAWRLPTGGQPQHF. CDR3 bases: TGTGCCTGGAGACTACCGACAGGGGGGCAGCCCCAGCATTTT. The chain recombines TRBV30 with TRBJ1-5; 9 positions match TRBD1. From germline, CDR1 is GTSNPN and CDR2 SVGIG (reference sequence). The CDR3 totals 14 residues. V lost 3 bases to trimming and J lost 7 bases; unmatched junction nucleotides: 7.

The chain carries TRBV11-3 and TRBJ2-5; 9 positions match TRBD1. The CDR3 covers 15 residues. Unmatched junction bases numbered 8, after V lost 4 bases and J lost 5 bases. Germline CDR1 is SGHNT and CDR2 is YENEEA. The CDR3, as DNA: TGTGCCAGCAGCTCCGGGACAGGGAGCAGGGAGACCCAGTACTTC. This translates into CASSSGTGSRETQYF.

This clone was seen only once. The V gene is TRBV7-9, the J gene TRBJ2-1; no reliable D call. The V and J ends lost 1 base and 2 bases respectively, with 6 bases between them. Germline lookup yields CDR1 SEHNR and CDR2 FQNEAQ (reference sequence). The CDR3 is 14 residues long. Written as DNA, the CDR3 is TGTGCCAGCAGCTTAGGCGGAACCTACAATGAGCAGTTCTTC. The encoded protein is CASSLGGTYNEQFF.

V usage is TRBV18 and J usage is TRBJ2-2; 7 nucleotides agree with TRBD1. Germline values: CDR1 KGHSH, CDR2 LQKENI. Trimming at V came to 2 bases and at J to 2 bases, leaving 8 bases not matched to a gene. The length of the CDR3 is 17 residues. The CDR3 coding sequence is TGTGCCAGCTCACCAAGGGGACGGGACAGTAACACCGGGGAGCTGTTTTTT. Its translation is CASSPRGRDSNTGELFF.

J is TRBJ2-3 and V is TRBV29-1; 7 bases are shared with TRBD1. This CDR3 region has 15 residues. The germline V gene has CDR1 SQVTM and CDR2 ANQGSEA. Trimming at V came to 5 bases and at J to 0 bases, leaving 8 bases not matched to a gene. The CDR3 reads CSVRPGTASTDTQYF. In DNA form, the CDR3 reads TGCAGCGTTAGGCCCGGGACAGCTAGCACAGATACGCAGTATTTT.

Turning to this clone: Compared with germline, one end of the junction differs, possibly owing to a read error. The rearrangement uses TRBV7-7 and TRBJ2-1; the D gene is possibly TRBD2 (7 bases). Germline V gives CDR1 SSHAT, CDR2 FNYEAQ (reference sequence). CDR3 length: 16 amino acids. The CDR3 loop is CASSSFGGLPYNEQFF. CDR3 coding DNA: TGTGCTAGCAGCTCCTTCGGGGGGCTTCCATACAATGAGCAGTTCTTC. The variable domain in full, with the rest retrieved from reference TRBV7-7 and TRBJ2-1, is GAGVSQSPRYKVTKRGQDVTLRCDPISSHATLYWYQQALGQGPEFLTYFNYEAQPDKSGLPSDRFSAERPEGSISTLTIQRTEQRDSAMYRCASSSFGGLPYNEQFFGPGTRLTVL.

The chain links TRBV7-3 to TRBJ2-2; TRBD2 matches at 10 bases. With 2 bases clipped from V and 5 bases from J, the junction kept 8 bases outside the gene matches. CDR3 length equals 17 residues. Germline V lookup: CDR1 SGHTA, CDR2 FQGTGA. This CDR3 is CASSLQTGTSVTGELFF. Written as DNA, the CDR3 is TGTGCCAGCAGCTTACAGACCGGGACTAGCGTGACCGGGGAGCTGTTTTTT.

The chain recombines TRBV2 with TRBJ1-2; a possible D gene is TRBD1 (6 bases). The germline CDR1 and CDR2 sequences are SNHLY and FYNNEI. V dropped 3 bases and J dropped 4 bases, with 21 bases sitting between them. The CDR3 contains 17 residues. The CDR3 DNA follows: TGTGCCAGCAGTGATTATATTGAAACAGGGCTTCCCTATGGCTACACCTTC. Amino acid sequence: CASSDYIETGLPYGYTF.

This chain joins TRBV6-5 and TRBJ2-2, with a possible D match to TRBD1 (7 bases). Looked up from germline, CDR1 is MNHEY and CDR2 is SVGAGI. The CDR3 runs to 15 residues. V lost 7 bases to trimming and J lost 5 bases, with 17 bases between them. The CDR3 bases are TGTGCCAGCAACGGAGGGGGCGCGGGTACCGGGGAGCTGTTTTTT. This sequence encodes CASNGGGAGTGELFF.

The chain combines TRBV10-2 with TRBJ1-5; D remains unclear. With 6 bases removed from V and 5 bases from J, the gap between germline ends came to 14 bases. The CDR3 length is 14 residues. The germline V gene encodes CDR1 WSHSY and CDR2 SAAADI. CDR3 in amino acids: CASRVSSSDQPQHF. In DNA, the CDR3 is TGCGCCAGCAGGGTATCATCTTCGGATCAGCCCCAGCATTTT.

The gene calls are TRBV5-1 and TRBJ1-4; D is unresolved. The CDR3 has 14 residues. Trimming left V 1 base short and J 4 bases short, with 8 bases between. Looked up from germline, CDR1 is SGHRS and CDR2 is YFSETQ. CDR3 region: CASSLSGSNEKLFF. DNA of the CDR3: TGCGCCAGCAGCTTGTCAGGAAGTAATGAAAAACTGTTTTTT.

The chain employs TRBV19 and TRBJ2-3; 10 bases are shared with TRBD2. This CDR3 has 18 residues. CDR1 is LNHDA, CDR2 SQIVND, per germline (reference sequence). Trimming cost V 3 bases and J 7 bases; bases outside gene matches: 16. CDR3 sequence (DNA): TGTGCCAGTAGTATCACCTCTACCGATCTAGCGGGGGCCCATACGCAGTATTTT. Translating it yields CASSITSTDLAGAHTQYF.